This TCR beta chain is drawn from a study of shared clonotypes between healthy human individuals. Study details: The cohort comprised a couple of women and a few men. Their ages spanned 18 to 49 years. Per donor, CD8 memory used one plate, CD8 naive used two, CD4 memory used three and CD4 naive used three. Study-wide results and limits: Naive subsets generally exceeded memory subsets in estimated richness.

Some clones are missing from TCRdb's copy, which holds only in-frame ones; the method was immunoSEQ multiplex PCR. Among around 1.9 million clones listed, around 93% were seen once. On this clone: Its matching antigen is unknown.

CDR3 size: 16 residues. V lost 0 bases and J lost 3, with 14 bases in between. Germline V gives CDR1 MGHRA, CDR2 YSYEKL. CD45RO-negative cells were positively selected for CCR7, leaving out terminally differentiated effector memory CD45RA+ cells. All donors were healthy HIV-negative adults lacking recent acute infections or vaccinations. The TCR originated in a man aged 18 to 30 in good health. Some clones in this sample may be carry-over from other donors' samples. The specimen sequenced was naive CD8+ T cells from PBMCs. V gene TRBV4-1 combines with J gene TRBJ1-2, with D perhaps matching TRBD1 (5 bases). DNA for the CDR3: TGCGCCAGCAGCCAAGATTGGGGGATGCTCGACTATGGCTACACCTTC. Encoded protein: CASSQDWGMLDYGYTF.